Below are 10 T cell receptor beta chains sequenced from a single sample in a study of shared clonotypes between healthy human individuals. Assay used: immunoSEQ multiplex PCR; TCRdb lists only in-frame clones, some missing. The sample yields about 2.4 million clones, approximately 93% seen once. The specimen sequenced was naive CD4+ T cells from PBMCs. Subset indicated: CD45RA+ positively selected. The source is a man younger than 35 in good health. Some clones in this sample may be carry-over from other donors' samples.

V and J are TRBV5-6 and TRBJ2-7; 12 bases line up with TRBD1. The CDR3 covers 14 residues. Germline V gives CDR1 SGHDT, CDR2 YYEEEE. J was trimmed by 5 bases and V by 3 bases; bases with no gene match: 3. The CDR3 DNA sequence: TGTGCCAGCAGCTCCGGGACAGGGGGCGACGAGCAGTACTTC. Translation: CASSSGTGGDEQYF. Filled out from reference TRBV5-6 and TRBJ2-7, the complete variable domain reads DAGVTQSPTHLIKTRGQQVTLRCSPKSGHDTVSWYQQALGQGPQFIFQYYEEEERQRGNFPDRFSGHQFPNYSSELNVNALLLGDSALYLCASSSGTGGDEQYFGPGTRLTVT.

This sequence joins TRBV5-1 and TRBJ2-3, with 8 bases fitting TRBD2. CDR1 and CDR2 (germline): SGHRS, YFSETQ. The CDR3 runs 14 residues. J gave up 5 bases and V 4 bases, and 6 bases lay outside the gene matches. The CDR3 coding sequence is TGCGCCAGCAGCCCGGTAGCGGGATTAGATACGCAGTATTTT. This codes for CASSPVAGLDTQYF. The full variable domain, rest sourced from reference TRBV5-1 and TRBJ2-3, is KAGVTQTPRYLIKTRGQQVTLSCSPISGHRSVSWYQQTPGQGLQFLFEYFSETQRNKGNFPGRFSGRQFSNSRSEMNVSTLELGDSALYLCASSPVAGLDTQYFGPGTRLTVL.

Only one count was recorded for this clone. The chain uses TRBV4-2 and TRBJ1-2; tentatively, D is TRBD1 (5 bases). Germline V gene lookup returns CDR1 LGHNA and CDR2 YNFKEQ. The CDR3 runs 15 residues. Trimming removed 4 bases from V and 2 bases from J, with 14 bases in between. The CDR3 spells CASSPSGTENYGYTF. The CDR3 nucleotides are TGTGCCAGCAGCCCCTCCGGGACCGAAAACTATGGCTACACCTTC.

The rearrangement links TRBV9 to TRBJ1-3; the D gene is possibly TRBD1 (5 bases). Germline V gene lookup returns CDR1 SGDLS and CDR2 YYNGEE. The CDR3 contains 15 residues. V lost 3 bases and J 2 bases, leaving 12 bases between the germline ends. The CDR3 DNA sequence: TGTGCCAGCAGCGGCCGGGCAGGGACTGGAAACACCATATATTTT. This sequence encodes CASSGRAGTGNTIYF.

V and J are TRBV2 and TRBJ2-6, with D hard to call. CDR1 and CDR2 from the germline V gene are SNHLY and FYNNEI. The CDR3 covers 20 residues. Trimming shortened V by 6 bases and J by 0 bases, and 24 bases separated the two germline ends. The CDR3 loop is CASSVAQQDGFYSGANVLTF. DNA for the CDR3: TGTGCCAGCAGCGTCGCGCAGCAGGACGGTTTTTACTCTGGGGCCAACGTCCTGACTTTC.

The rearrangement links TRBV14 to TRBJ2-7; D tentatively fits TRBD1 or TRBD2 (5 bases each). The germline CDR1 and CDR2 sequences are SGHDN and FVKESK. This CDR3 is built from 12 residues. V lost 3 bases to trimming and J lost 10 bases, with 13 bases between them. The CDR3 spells CASSQGDVEQYF. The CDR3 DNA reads TGTGCCAGCAGCCAGGGGGATGTGGAACAGTACTTC.

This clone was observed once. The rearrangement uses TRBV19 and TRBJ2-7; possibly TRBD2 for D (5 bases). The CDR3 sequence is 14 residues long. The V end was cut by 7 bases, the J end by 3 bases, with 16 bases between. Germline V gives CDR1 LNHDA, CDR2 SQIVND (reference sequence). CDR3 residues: CASTDPGNHYEQYF. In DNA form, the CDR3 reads TGTGCCAGTACGGATCCGGGAAACCACTACGAGCAGTACTTC.

The CDR3 protein is CASSLDPRNYGYTF. In DNA form, the CDR3 reads TGTGCCAGCAGCTTAGATCCGAGGAACTATGGCTACACCTTC. The V and J genes are TRBV7-6 and TRBJ1-2; the D is unclear. The CDR3 totals 14 residues. CDR1 and CDR2 from the germline V gene are SGHVS and FNYEAQ. Trimming took off 1 base at V and 2 bases at J, with 8 bases between the two ends.

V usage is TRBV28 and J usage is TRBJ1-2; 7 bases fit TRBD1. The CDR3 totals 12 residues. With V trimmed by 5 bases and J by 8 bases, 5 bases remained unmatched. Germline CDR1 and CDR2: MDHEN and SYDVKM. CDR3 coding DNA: TGTGCCAGCAGTGGACAGGCGCAAGGCTACACCTTC. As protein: CASSGQAQGYTF.

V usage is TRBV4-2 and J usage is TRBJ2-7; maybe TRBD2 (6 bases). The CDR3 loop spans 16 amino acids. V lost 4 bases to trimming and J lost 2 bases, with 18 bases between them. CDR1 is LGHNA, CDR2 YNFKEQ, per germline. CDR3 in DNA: TGTGCCAGCAGCCCCGGCGGGGCTAGTGGCGCCTACGAGCAGTACTTC. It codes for CASSPGGASGAYEQYF.